Listed here are 29 T cell receptor beta chains from one sample, sequenced in a study of T cells in Graves' hyperthyroidism and ophthalmopathy (dated by TCRdb to between 2018 and 2021). The method behind the library was multiplex PCR. The data were produced on an Illumina HiSeq 2000. Amplification of TCR beta CDR3 regions was carried out from RNA transcripts. For the first round of RT-PCR on the TCR CDR3, the HTBI primer set was used together with the Qiagen OneStep RT-PCR kit. TCRdb reanalyzed the raw reads on its own, using fastp at Q25 for trimming and MiXCR for clone calling, and kept in-frame beta chains. Rows matching on CDR3 protein sequence are summarized as one entry with the most common DNA and genes. The sample table holds about 590,000 distinct CDR3 sequences, of which approximately 14% were seen once. Clones ranked in the top ten supply approximately 7.4% of the sample. The material sequenced was blood. Receptors originate from a woman in her twenties or thirties with Graves' hyperthyroidism.

This clonotype appeared many times. V is TRBV20-1 and J is TRBJ2-4, with 7 bases lining up with TRBD2. Losses at the gene ends were 5 bases for V and 2 bases for J; bases not matched to a gene: 3. CDR1 and CDR2 (germline): DFQATT, SNEGSKA (reference sequence). CDR3 length equals 13 residues. CDR3 coding DNA: TGCAGTGCTGGGGGGGATTCCAAAAACATTCAGTACTTC. Its protein product is CSAGGDSKNIQYF.

This chain links TRBV7-9 with TRBJ2-1, with 10 positions matching TRBD2. The CDR3 totals 14 residues. Trimming removed 6 bases from V and 8 bases from J; junction bases left unmatched: 7. The germline CDR1 and CDR2 sequences are SEHNR and FQNEAQ (reference sequence). The DNA of the CDR3 is TGTGCCAGCAGAATAAGCGGGGGGGCCGATGAGCAGTTCTTC. Residues: CASRISGGADEQFF.

The J gene is TRBJ2-7, the V gene TRBV15; 9 nucleotides align to TRBD1. V was pared by 3 bases and J by 6 bases, with 3 bases of the junction left unmatched. The CDR3 extends over 13 amino acids. Germline CDR1 reads LNHNV; CDR2 reads YYDKDF (reference sequence). DNA of the CDR3: TGTGCCACCAGCAGCCAACAGGGGGCCGAGCAGTACTTC. Translated, it gives CATSSQQGAEQYF.

This clonotype was observed a handful of times. The rearrangement links TRBV29-1 to TRBJ2-7, with 14 bases matching TRBD2. The junction had 6 bases not matched to a gene; V was cut back by 5 bases and J by 3 bases. Germline-derived CDR1 and CDR2 are SQVTM and ANQGSEA. This CDR3 is 15 amino acids long. The CDR3 sequence is CSVTGLAGVSYEQYF. The CDR3 nucleotides are TGCAGCGTTACGGGACTAGCGGGAGTGAGCTACGAGCAGTACTTC.

The V gene is TRBV5-4, the J gene TRBJ1-1; the match to TRBD1 covers 9 bases. CDR1 and CDR2 from the germline V gene are SGHNT and YYREEE (reference sequence). V was clipped by 4 bases and J by 2 bases; unmatched bases: 6. The CDR3 is 15 amino acids. The CDR3 loop is CASSGQGQGNTEAFF. CDR3 nucleotides: TGTGCCAGCAGCGGCCAGGGACAGGGCAACACTGAAGCTTTCTTT.

This chain connects TRBV30 to TRBJ1-1; D not certain. There are 14 residues in the CDR3. The germline V gene has CDR1 GTSNPN and CDR2 SVGIG (reference sequence). The V end lost 5 bases, the J end lost 1 base, and 14 bases lay between the germline ends. CDR3 loop: CAWSHSGRNTEAFF. DNA for the CDR3: TGTGCCTGGTCTCATAGTGGGAGGAACACTGAAGCTTTCTTT.

The chain employs TRBV30 and TRBJ2-7; 7 nucleotides line up with TRBD1. V was pared by 3 bases and J by 0 bases, with 8 bases of the junction left unmatched. Germline assignment: CDR1 GTSNPN and CDR2 SVGIG (reference sequence). The CDR3 spans 15 residues. The CDR3: CAWRKGATLSYEQYF. The CDR3 nucleotides are TGTGCCTGGAGAAAGGGGGCCACCCTCTCCTACGAGCAGTACTTC.

This clonotype showed up many times. V and J are TRBV24-1 and TRBJ2-7, with 9 bases lining up with TRBD1. Losses at the gene ends were 4 bases for V and 3 bases for J; bases not matched to a gene: 6. Per the germline V gene, CDR1 is KGHDR and CDR2 is SFDVKD. The CDR3 spans 15 residues. CDR3 amino acids: CATSDPGTGFYEQYF. The CDR3 DNA reads TGTGCCACCAGTGACCCCGGGACAGGGTTCTACGAGCAGTACTTC.

This clonotype came up many times. V and J are TRBV7-2 and TRBJ1-5, with a weak D call TRBD1 (5 bases). There are 14 residues in the CDR3. V was pared by 1 base and J by 9 bases, with 13 bases between. Per germline, CDR1 SGHTA and CDR2 FQGNSA. Here the CDR3 DNA reads TGTGCCAGCAGCTTAGATTCAGGGTTACTGCCCCAGCATTTT. Protein: CASSLDSGLLPQHF.

This clonotype has only a few counts. The gene calls are TRBV3-1 and TRBJ1-2, with D maybe TRBD1 (5 bases). Germline assignment: CDR1 LGHDT and CDR2 YNNKEL (reference sequence). With 5 bases removed from V and 3 bases from J, the gap between germline ends came to 10 bases. The CDR3 covers 13 residues. DNA for the CDR3: TGTGCCAGCAGCGGGGACGGATACTATGGCTACACCTTC. This translates into CASSGDGYYGYTF.

This clonotype was counted between two and nine times. The chain's CDR3 is CASSDGDTSTDTQYF. CDR3 coding DNA: TGTGCCAGCAGTGATGGCGACACTAGCACAGATACGCAGTATTTT. The chain employs TRBV2 and TRBJ2-3; no clear D gene. CDR1 and CDR2 (germline): SNHLY, FYNNEI. The length of the CDR3 is 15 residues. V shed 3 bases and J shed 0 bases, with 10 bases lying between them. Variable domain in full (rest from reference TRBV2 and TRBJ2-3): EPEVTQTPSHQVTQMGQEVILRCVPISNHLYFYWYRQILGQKVEFLVSFYNNEISEKSEIFDDQFSVERPDGSNFTLKIRSTKLEDSAMYFCASSDGDTSTDTQYFGPGTRLTVL.

In this sample, this clonotype turned up a few times. The rearrangement uses TRBV27 and TRBJ1-6; D not certain. The V gene lost 2 bases and the J gene lost 2 bases, with 4 bases spanning the gap. The germline V gene has CDR1 MNHEY and CDR2 SMNVEV (reference sequence). This CDR3 spans 14 amino acids. This CDR3 reads CASSLRTYNSPLHF. In DNA, the CDR3 is TGTGCCAGCAGTTTACGGACCTATAATTCACCCCTCCACTTT.

The chain carries TRBV7-8 and TRBJ1-5; D is uncertain. Germline V lookup: CDR1 SGHVS, CDR2 FQNEAQ. The CDR3 covers 14 residues. V dropped 6 bases and J dropped 5 bases, with 14 bases sitting between them. The CDR3 DNA reads TGTGCCAGCAGTGATGCAGAGCACCATCAGCCCCAGCATTTT. This sequence encodes CASSDAEHHQPQHF. The whole variable domain, filled in from reference TRBV7-8 and TRBJ1-5, reads GAGVSQSPRYKVAKRGQDVALRCDPISGHVSLFWYQQALGQGPEFLTYFQNEAQLDKSGLPSDRFFAERPEGSVSTLKIQRTQQEDSAVYLCASSDAEHHQPQHFGDGTRLSIL.

A note on this clonotype: A much larger clone lies one base from this, so it may be a read error. The chain has TRBV20-1 and TRBJ2-1, with TRBD1 matching 7 bases. Germline CDR1 and CDR2: DFQATT and SNEGSKA (reference sequence). Trimming cost V 4 bases and J 10 bases; bases outside gene matches: 13. There are 14 residues in the CDR3. Written as DNA, the CDR3 is TGCAGTGCTAACGCCGGGACAGATAACTACGAGCAGTTCTTC. It is translated as CSANAGTDNYEQFF.

There are many counts of this clonotype. This chain joins TRBV3-1 and TRBJ2-1; 13 positions agree with TRBD2. V lost 3 bases to trimming and J lost 5 bases; unmatched junction nucleotides: 1. Germline V CDR1 and CDR2: LGHDT, YNNKEL (reference sequence). The CDR3 contains 15 residues. The CDR3 DNA follows: TGTGCCAGCAGCCAGGGGACTAGCGGGAACAATGAGCAGTTCTTC. Translated: CASSQGTSGNNEQFF.

This clonotype was seen more than once but under ten times. The chain couples TRBV12-3 or TRBV12-4 to TRBJ2-2; D is tentatively TRBD1 or TRBD2 (5 bases each). Trimming cost V 7 bases and J 1 base, with 13 bases left between them. This CDR3 region has 15 residues. In nucleotides, the CDR3 is TGTGCCAGCACCAGAGGGGTGTGGAACACCGGGGAGCTGTTTTTT. Its translation is CASTRGVWNTGELFF.

J is TRBJ2-1 and V is TRBV24-1, with 7 bases matching TRBD1. This CDR3 contains 20 residues. V was clipped by 4 bases and J by 13 bases; unmatched bases: 30. In germline, CDR1 is KGHDR, CDR2 SFDVKD. This chain's CDR3 is CATSDRGGFTYLPPQETQFF. The CDR3 nucleotides read TGTGCCACCAGTGACCGAGGGGGCTTCACTTACCTCCCACCCCAGGAAACTCAGTTCTTC.

This clonotype was seen repeatedly, ten times or more. The rearrangement uses TRBV7-9 and TRBJ2-2; the D gene is possibly TRBD1 (5 bases). The CDR3 loop spans 17 amino acids. V was pared by 5 bases and J by 4 bases, with 20 bases between. Germline V gene lookup returns CDR1 SEHNR and CDR2 FQNEAQ (reference sequence). CDR3 sequence reads: CASSPGVQGGGTGELFF. CDR3 coding DNA: TGTGCCAGCAGCCCAGGCGTGCAGGGTGGCGGCACCGGGGAGCTGTTTTTT.

The table lists this clonotype with a few counts. The CDR3 is CASSRRAGENSYNEQFF. In nucleotides, the CDR3 is TGTGCCAGCAGCCGTAGGGCAGGGGAGAACTCCTACAATGAGCAGTTCTTC. The rearrangement uses TRBV7-6 and TRBJ2-1, with D perhaps TRBD1 (6 bases). The germline V and J ends were trimmed by 5 bases and 0 bases, with 17 bases remaining between them. The CDR3 totals 17 residues. Germline values: CDR1 SGHVS, CDR2 FNYEAQ.

This clonotype was seen a handful of times. V is TRBV20-1 and J is TRBJ1-4; 7 nucleotides align to TRBD1. The CDR3 is 15 residues long. The junction had 13 bases not matched to a gene; V was cut back by 4 bases and J by 8 bases. Looked up from germline, CDR1 is DFQATT and CDR2 is SNEGSKA (reference sequence). CDR3 loop: CSATPTGVLREKLFF. As DNA, the CDR3 is TGCAGTGCTACCCCAACAGGGGTGCTACGGGAAAAACTGTTTTTT.

Only one count was recorded for this clonotype. Given a much more abundant clone one base away, this may be a read error. CDR3 in amino acids: CASSEPGSYEQFF. DNA for the CDR3: TGTGCCAGCAGTGAACCGGGGAGCTACGAGCAGTTCTTC. V usage is TRBV6-1 and J usage is TRBJ2-7; tentative D call: TRBD2 (5 bases). The end of the DNA aligns better with TRBJ2-1, so the J call may be wrong. The CDR3 sequence is 13 residues long. Germline CDR1 reads MNHNS; CDR2 reads SASEGT.

The sample holds a few counts of this clonotype. The genes are TRBV20-1 and TRBJ1-1; no clear D. The V end was cut by 5 bases, the J end by 0 bases, with 13 bases between. The CDR3 extends over 14 amino acids. Germline loops: CDR1 DFQATT, CDR2 SNEGSKA (reference sequence). CDR3 protein: CSAPSSGLNTEAFF. In DNA form, the CDR3 reads TGCAGTGCTCCCTCGAGCGGATTGAACACTGAAGCTTTCTTT.

This clonotype was picked up many times. The chain is built from TRBV5-6 and TRBJ1-5; D not resolved. The CDR3 contains 14 residues. V was cut by 7 bases and J by 2 bases, with 13 bases left in between. Germline V gene sequence: CDR1 SGHDT, CDR2 YYEEEE. The CDR3 nucleotides are TGTGCCAGCGAATCGAGTAGTCGCAATCAGCCCCAGCATTTT. This encodes CASESSSRNQPQHF.

This clonotype was seen repeatedly, ten times or more. This chain joins TRBV28 and TRBJ2-3; tentative D call: TRBD2 (6 bases). V was cut by 7 bases and J by 5 bases, with 19 bases left in between. Germline CDR1 is MDHEN and CDR2 is SYDVKM. The CDR3 runs 15 residues. Here the CDR3 reads CASKAWTTLKDTQYF. CDR3 sequence (DNA): TGTGCCAGCAAAGCTTGGACTACTCTGAAAGATACGCAGTATTTT.

This clonotype was found many times. The V call is TRBV20-1, the J call TRBJ2-3; 10 bases match TRBD2. This CDR3 has 13 amino acids. The germline V gene has CDR1 DFQATT and CDR2 SNEGSKA (reference sequence). Trimming at V came to 4 bases and at J to 4 bases, leaving 2 bases not matched to a gene. The CDR3 region is CSAILAGADTQYF. Written as DNA, the CDR3 is TGCAGTGCTATCCTAGCGGGAGCAGATACGCAGTATTTT.

In its sample, this clonotype was seen many times. The chain uses TRBV11-2 and TRBJ2-1, with D tentatively TRBD2 (5 bases). V was trimmed by 5 bases and J by 2 bases, leaving 16 bases between them. The CDR3 runs 16 residues. Germline CDR1 reads SGHAT; CDR2 reads FQNNGV. CDR3 DNA sequence: TGTGCCAGCAGCCTAGTAGGGCGGGCCGCCTACAATGAGCAGTTCTTC. It is translated as CASSLVGRAAYNEQFF.

This clonotype was found many times. The chain combines TRBV28 with TRBJ1-5; D is ambiguous. In germline, CDR1 is MDHEN, CDR2 SYDVKM. This CDR3 spans 14 amino acids. V dropped 6 bases and J dropped 6 bases, with 15 bases sitting between them. This CDR3 is CASSPLAVLQPQHF. CDR3 nucleotide sequence: TGTGCCAGCAGCCCTCTTGCGGTCCTTCAGCCCCAGCATTTT.

There are many counts of this clonotype. The chain links TRBV27 to TRBJ2-1; 7 bases are a match to TRBD2. Germline V gives CDR1 MNHEY, CDR2 SMNVEV (reference sequence). CDR3 length: 14 residues. V trimming: 3 bases; J trimming: 4 bases; junction bases outside the gene matches: 3. CDR3 residues: CASSFRGLYNEQFF. The DNA of the CDR3 is TGTGCCAGCAGTTTTCGGGGACTATACAATGAGCAGTTCTTC.

The gene calls are TRBV20-1 and TRBJ2-1; 8 positions agree with TRBD2. This CDR3 has 14 amino acids. Germline CDR1 is DFQATT and CDR2 is SNEGSKA (reference sequence). V lost 6 bases to trimming and J lost 6 bases; unmatched junction nucleotides: 10. The CDR3 region is CSAESGRVSNEQFF. The CDR3, as DNA: TGCAGTGCGGAGAGCGGGAGAGTTAGCAATGAGCAGTTCTTC.